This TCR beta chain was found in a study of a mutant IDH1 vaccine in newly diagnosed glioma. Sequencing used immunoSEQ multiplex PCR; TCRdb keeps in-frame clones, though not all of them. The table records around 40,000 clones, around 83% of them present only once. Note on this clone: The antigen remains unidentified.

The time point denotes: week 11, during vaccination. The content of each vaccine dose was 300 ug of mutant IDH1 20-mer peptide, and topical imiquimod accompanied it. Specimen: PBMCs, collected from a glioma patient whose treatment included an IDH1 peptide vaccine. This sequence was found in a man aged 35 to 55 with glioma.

Here the CDR3 DNA reads TGCGCCAGCAGCCAAGACCGGGGACAGCGTAATTACGAGCAGTACTTC. It specifies CASSQDRGQRNYEQYF. This rearrangement joins TRBV4-3 to TRBJ2-7; 7 nucleotides align to TRBD1. The J segment lost 4 bases and the V segment lost 0 bases, leaving 9 bases of the junction unmatched. The germline V gene encodes CDR1 LGHNA and CDR2 YSLEER. This CDR3 is 16 amino acids long.